This T cell receptor (beta chain) was captured by sequencing in a study of blood T cell repertoires in COVID-19. Study at large: T cells, B-cell-depleted T cells, or PBMCs provided the cDNA or gDNA that served as material.

Original methodology: Reference gene primer amplification in the assay estimated nucleated cell counts. Sequencing used immunoSEQ multiplex PCR; TCRdb keeps in-frame clones, though not all of them. V, J and clone size were drawn from that table, and D and trimming were deduced from the DNA. This sample has roughly 380,000 clones, with 85% to 90% found just once. The CDR3 runs to 14 residues. Germline CDR1 SGHDT, CDR2 YYEEEE. V was shortened by 4 bases and J by 0 bases, with 10 bases between the two germline ends. This chain links TRBV5-6 with TRBJ1-2; possibly TRBD1 for D (5 bases). The clonotype comes from a woman aged 25-40 years who had been exposed to COVID-19. Material: PBMCs or T cells enriched from blood (not recorded which). DNA for the CDR3: TGTGCCAGCAGCGCGGGACGGTCTAACTATGGCTACACCTTC. The encoded protein is CASSAGRSNYGYTF.